The entry below gives a single T cell receptor (beta chain) sequence along with its context. The source of the sample is a study of blood T cell repertoires in COVID-19. In the study overall: Samples taken during acute and convalescent COVID-19 were collected in the United States, Italy and Spain. PBMCs, B-cell-depleted T cells, or T cells were the source of the cDNA or gDNA that made up the material.

The germline V and J ends were trimmed by 2 bases and 10 bases, with 12 bases remaining between them. The CDR3 runs to 14 residues. CDR1 is KGHSH, CDR2 LQKENI, per germline. Original data processing: Scientists estimated how many nucleated cells there were by amplifying reference gene primers. Produced via immunoSEQ multiplex PCR; TCRdb's table is partial and in-frame only. V and J calls and clone size are those listed in that table; D and trimming were worked out from the DNA. The sample lists approximately 240,000 clones, over 75% occurring once. The material sequenced was peripheral blood. The TCR sequence derives from a woman in her thirties or forties who had recovered from COVID-19. The genes are TRBV18 and TRBJ1-6, with D perhaps TRBD1 (5 bases). This CDR3 is CASSPVGGGSPLHF. For the CDR3, the DNA is TGTGCCAGCTCACCAGTTGGGGGAGGATCACCCCTCCACTTT.